The 10 T cell receptor beta chains below come from one sample, sequenced in a study of blood T cell repertoires in COVID-19. The protocol was immunoSEQ multiplex PCR, while the TCRdb copy is restricted to in-frame clones and leaves out a portion. Seen here are some 36,000 clones, 85% to 95% observed once, and the top ten hold around 40%. Sequenced sample: peripheral blood. The receptors come from a man aged 60 to 75 with active or convalescent COVID-19.

V usage is TRBV28 and J usage is TRBJ1-1; maybe TRBD1 (6 bases). Germline V CDR1 and CDR2: MDHEN, SYDVKM. The CDR3 totals 14 residues. Trimming took 8 bases from V and 4 from J, leaving 17 bases between them. The DNA of the CDR3 is TGTGCCAGCTGGACGGGGGGCTCGGGCACTGAAGCTTTCTTT. It specifies CASWTGGSGTEAFF.

CDR3 amino acids: CASSFRGGDGYTF. The DNA for the CDR3 is TGTGCCAGCAGTTTCAGGGGAGGGGATGGCTACACCTTC. J is TRBJ1-2 and V is TRBV7-2, with D perhaps TRBD1 (6 bases). Germline assignment: CDR1 SGHTA and CDR2 FQGNSA. V was trimmed by 6 bases and J by 6 bases, leaving 14 bases between them. CDR3 length: 13 residues.

This rearrangement joins TRBV4-3 to TRBJ1-5; D perhaps matches TRBD1 (5 bases). Trimming took off 0 bases at V and 4 bases at J, with 13 bases between the two ends. There are 16 residues in the CDR3. Germline CDR1 and CDR2: LGHNA and YSLEER. The CDR3 loop reads CASSQEGTRGNQPQHF. For the CDR3, the DNA is TGCGCCAGCAGCCAAGAAGGCACCCGGGGGAATCAGCCCCAGCATTTT.

This chain connects TRBV6-1 to TRBJ1-1; D is perhaps TRBD1 (5 bases). Trimming removed 2 bases at V and 3 bases at J, with 7 bases between. Looked up from germline, CDR1 is MNHNS and CDR2 is SASEGT. The CDR3 totals 13 residues. The CDR3 region has the DNA TGTGCCAGCAGTGAACCAGGGTACACTGAAGCTTTCTTT. It yields the protein CASSEPGYTEAFF.

The rearrangement uses TRBV27 and TRBJ1-1; 10 nucleotides agree with TRBD1. This CDR3 comprises 13 residues. Trimming removed 5 bases from V and 4 bases from J; junction bases left unmatched: 1. CDR1 is MNHEY, CDR2 SMNVEV, per germline (reference sequence). The CDR3 DNA is TGTGCCAGCAGTCGGACAGGGGGCACTGAAGCTTTCTTT. Residues: CASSRTGGTEAFF.

This clone was seen once. The V gene is TRBV5-1, the J gene TRBJ1-4; D remains unclear. V was cut by 4 bases and J by 0 bases, with 10 bases left in between. The CDR3 covers 15 residues. From germline, CDR1 is SGHRS and CDR2 YFSETQ. The CDR3 DNA follows: TGCGCCAGCAGCGGCGGCTTCGCAACTAATGAAAAACTGTTTTTT. This sequence encodes CASSGGFATNEKLFF.

The chain carries TRBV5-1 and TRBJ1-5; 7 bases line up with TRBD1. The CDR3 sequence is 15 residues long. V lost 0 bases to trimming and J lost 4 bases; unmatched junction nucleotides: 4. CDR1 SGHRS and CDR2 YFSETQ come from the germline V gene. The CDR3 here is CASSLVPGGNQPQHF. In DNA, the CDR3 is TGCGCCAGCAGCTTGGTGCCAGGGGGGAATCAGCCCCAGCATTTT.

The genes are TRBV25-1 and TRBJ2-1; 9 nucleotides line up with TRBD1. Germline trimming cut 4 bases from V and 7 bases from J; bases unmatched to any gene: 8. Per germline, CDR1 MGHDK and CDR2 SYGVNS. The CDR3 totals 15 residues. The CDR3 DNA sequence: TGTGCCAGCAGTGGCTCCGGGACAGGGAATAATGAGCAGTTCTTC. This encodes CASSGSGTGNNEQFF.

This rearrangement joins TRBV7-2 to TRBJ2-2; the match to TRBD1 covers 9 bases. Germline V CDR1 and CDR2: SGHTA, FQGNSA. The CDR3 spans 18 residues. The J segment lost 3 bases and the V segment lost 5 bases, leaving 13 bases of the junction unmatched. The CDR3: CASSTHRGPMIYTGELFF. CDR3 coding DNA: TGTGCCAGCAGCACCCACAGGGGGCCCATGATATACACCGGGGAGCTGTTTTTT.

The chain links TRBV3-1 (or the pseudogene TRBV3-2) to TRBJ1-1; tentative D call: TRBD1 (5 bases). Germline values: CDR1 LGHDT, CDR2 YNNKEL (reference sequence). This CDR3 contains 12 residues. Trimming left V 1 base short and J 7 bases short, with 7 bases between. CDR3 region: CASSQVQGEAFF. The CDR3 DNA reads TGTGCCAGCAGCCAAGTCCAGGGTGAAGCTTTCTTT.